This T cell receptor beta chain originates from a study of blood T cell repertoires in COVID-19. Across the whole study: The analysed material was cDNA or gDNA that came from T cells, B-cell-depleted T cells, or PBMCs.

Per the original data handling: Estimates of nucleated cell counts were drawn from the amplification of reference gene primers. Sequenced by immunoSEQ multiplex PCR; TCRdb stores in-frame clones only, minus some. The D gene and trimming were derived from the DNA, and the V and J assignments and clone size from that table. The data show roughly 250,000 clones, with 83% seen just once and more than 5% held by the top ten. Germline V gene data show CDR1 as SGHNT and CDR2 as YENEEA. Trimming cost V 0 bases and J 6 bases, with 12 bases left between them. The CDR3 is 15 residues long. This TCR was sampled from a human donor in a cohort sampled during active COVID-19. This sequence joins TRBV11-3 and TRBJ2-1; the D gene is possibly TRBD2 (5 bases). The sequencing sample was made of peripheral blood. This chain's CDR3 is CASSLDTLEGNEQFF. The CDR3 DNA reads TGTGCCAGCAGCTTAGATACCCTTGAGGGCAATGAGCAGTTCTTC.